Each of the 25 T cell receptor beta chains below was sequenced from the same sample in a study of T cells in narcolepsy. The protocol was immunoSEQ multiplex PCR, while the TCRdb copy is restricted to in-frame clones and leaves out a portion. The sample contains about 36,000 clones, roughly 80% of which appear only once. The material sequenced was memory (CD45RA-) CD4+ T cells from blood. Receptors originate from a human donor in good health.

By share, this clone ranks as medium-sized. This chain links TRBV19 with TRBJ1-5; D is unresolved. V was pared by 6 bases and J by 5 bases, with 11 bases between. The CDR3 length is 13 residues. Germline V gene sequence: CDR1 LNHDA, CDR2 SQIVND (reference sequence). The CDR3 sequence: CASSPSRDQPQHF. The CDR3 nucleotides are TGTGCCAGTAGCCCCAGCAGAGATCAGCCCCAGCATTTT.

The V and J genes are TRBV15 and TRBJ2-1; 10 bases agree with TRBD2. The CDR3 runs to 15 residues. From germline, CDR1 is LNHNV and CDR2 YYDKDF (reference sequence). J was trimmed by 4 bases and V by 5 bases; bases with no gene match: 5. Here the CDR3 DNA reads TGTGCCACCAGCCTAGGGACTAGCGATTACAATGAGCAGTTCTTC. Protein: CATSLGTSDYNEQFF.

The rearrangement uses TRBV18 and TRBJ2-5; 7 bases line up with TRBD1. CDR1 KGHSH and CDR2 LQKENI come from the germline V gene. The V and J ends lost 0 bases and 3 bases, in that order; junction bases with no gene match: 7. This CDR3 spans 16 amino acids. The CDR3 here is CASSPPGTVHKETQYF. Written as DNA, the CDR3 is TGTGCCAGCTCACCACCCGGGACAGTTCACAAAGAGACCCAGTACTTC.

The genes are TRBV15 and TRBJ2-3; 10 nucleotides agree with TRBD2. Germline V gene data show CDR1 as LNHNV and CDR2 as YYDKDF (reference sequence). V was pared by 0 bases and J by 2 bases, with 5 bases of the junction left unmatched. The CDR3 spans 17 residues. The CDR3 DNA reads as TGTGCCACCAGCAGAGAGCTAGCGGGGGTACACACAGATACGCAGTATTTT. It translates to CATSRELAGVHTDTQYF.

This clone was recorded once. V is TRBV6-1 and J is TRBJ1-5, with D unresolved. The CDR3 runs 15 residues. Trimming pared 7 bases from V and 0 bases from J, leaving 13 bases between. CDR1 MNHNS and CDR2 SASEGT come from the germline V gene. The CDR3 protein is CASNWVSHSNQPQHF. Written as DNA, the CDR3 is TGTGCCAGCAATTGGGTGAGCCATAGCAATCAGCCCCAGCATTTT.

The table lists this clone with a few counts. The chain uses TRBV14 and TRBJ1-1; D is ambiguous. V was shortened by 6 bases and J by 7 bases, with 12 bases between the two germline ends. Germline V gives CDR1 SGHDN, CDR2 FVKESK. CDR3 size: 12 residues. CDR3 sequence (DNA): TGTGCCAGCAGTCGGTATGGGTTTGAAGCTTTCTTT. Residues: CASSRYGFEAFF.

The chain recombines TRBV30 with TRBJ1-5; possibly TRBD1 for D (5 bases). There are 14 residues in the CDR3. CDR1 is GTSNPN, CDR2 SVGIG, per germline (reference sequence). Between the trimmed V and J ends, which lost 0 bases and 6 bases, there was a span of 12 bases. Written as DNA, the CDR3 is TGTGCCTGGAGTGTAACCCAGGGTTTTCAGCCCCAGCATTTT. Encoded protein: CAWSVTQGFQPQHF.

This rearrangement joins TRBV5-4 to TRBJ1-1, with D tentatively TRBD1 (6 bases). With 0 bases removed from V and 0 bases from J, the gap between germline ends came to 12 bases. This CDR3 region has 16 residues. The germline V gene encodes CDR1 SGHNT and CDR2 YYREEE (reference sequence). The CDR3 bases are TGTGCCAGCAGCTTGGCCGGGACACTGGTGAACACTGAAGCTTTCTTT. Residues: CASSLAGTLVNTEAFF.

The CDR3 coding sequence is TGTGCCAGCAGCCCGTTTGGGGACAACTATGGCTACACCTTC. Residues: CASSPFGDNYGYTF. The gene calls are TRBV14 and TRBJ1-2; D possibly corresponds to TRBD1 (5 bases). Trimming took off 4 bases at V and 2 bases at J, with 11 bases between the two ends. Germline CDR1 is SGHDN and CDR2 is FVKESK. The CDR3 sequence is 14 residues long.

This clone has only a few counts. The chain joins TRBV5-1 to TRBJ2-3; no clear D. The germline gives CDR1 SGHRS, CDR2 YFSETQ. Trimming removed 2 bases from V and 4 bases from J, with 8 bases in between. The CDR3 has 13 amino acids. CDR3: CASSLPSPDTQYF. The CDR3 region has the DNA TGCGCCAGCAGCTTACCTTCCCCAGATACGCAGTATTTT.

This rearrangement joins TRBV6-1 to TRBJ1-5; 7 nucleotides agree with TRBD1. Germline values: CDR1 MNHNS, CDR2 SASEGT. The CDR3 is made up of 15 amino acids. With 0 bases clipped from V and 7 bases from J, the junction kept 6 bases outside the gene matches. CDR3 sequence: CASSEANRGRQPQHF. CDR3 nucleotides: TGTGCCAGCAGTGAAGCCAACAGGGGACGGCAGCCCCAGCATTTT.

The rearrangement uses TRBV28 and TRBJ1-6; no clear D gene. CDR1 MDHEN and CDR2 SYDVKM come from the germline V gene. The CDR3 is 14 residues long. V lost 2 bases, J lost 7 bases, and 9 bases lay in between. This chain's CDR3 is CASSLARGNSPLHF. The CDR3 bases are TGTGCCAGCAGTTTAGCCAGAGGAAATTCACCCCTCCACTTT.

CDR3 nucleotides: TGTGCCTGGACAGGCTTAGGGGACGAGCAGTACTTC. Translating gives CAWTGLGDEQYF. This chain connects TRBV30 to TRBJ2-7; D possibly corresponds to TRBD1 (5 bases). Between the trimmed V and J ends, which lost 4 bases and 5 bases, there was a span of 12 bases. Germline assignment: CDR1 GTSNPN and CDR2 SVGIG (reference sequence). The CDR3 length is 12 residues.

The chain employs TRBV7-9 and TRBJ1-1; 7 bases align to TRBD1. The V gene's germline CDR1 is SEHNR and CDR2 FQNEAQ (reference sequence). CDR3 size: 14 residues. The V gene end was trimmed by 1 base and the J gene end by 1 base; junction bases not matched to a gene: 0. In DNA form, the CDR3 reads TGTGCCAGCAGCTTAGGGACAGGGAACACTGAAGCTTTCTTT. Amino acid sequence: CASSLGTGNTEAFF.

This chain connects TRBV5-1 to TRBJ2-2, with D possibly matching TRBD2 (6 bases). V was cut by 3 bases and J by 0 bases, with 12 bases left in between. From germline, CDR1 is SGHRS and CDR2 YFSETQ. This CDR3 is built from 16 residues. Here the CDR3 reads CASSSTRTANTGELFF. CDR3 coding DNA: TGCGCCAGCAGCTCGACTAGGACCGCGAACACCGGGGAGCTGTTTTTT. Complete variable domain (other parts from reference TRBV5-1 and TRBJ2-2): KAGVTQTPRYLIKTRGQQVTLSCSPISGHRSVSWYQQTPGQGLQFLFEYFSETQRNKGNFPGRFSGRQFSNSRSEMNVSTLELGDSALYLCASSSTRTANTGELFFGEGSRLTVL.

The V call is TRBV7-3, the J call TRBJ2-7; 8 nucleotides match TRBD2. The CDR3 extends over 14 amino acids. The germline CDR1 and CDR2 sequences are SGHTA and FQGTGA. J lost 5 bases, V lost 6 bases, and 9 bases had no gene match. CDR3 sequence reads: CASSNPSGRNEQYF. The CDR3 nucleotides are TGTGCCAGCAGTAACCCTAGCGGGCGTAACGAGCAGTACTTC. Variable domain in full (rest from reference TRBV7-3 and TRBJ2-7): GAGVSQTPSNKVTEKGKYVELRCDPISGHTALYWYRQSLGQGPEFLIYFQGTGAADDSGLPNDRFFAVRPEGSVSTLKIQRTERGDSAVYLCASSNPSGRNEQYFGPGTRLTVT.

The chain employs TRBV5-1 and TRBJ2-5; D is tentatively TRBD1 or TRBD2 (5 bases each). The V gene lost 0 bases and the J gene lost 5 bases, with 8 bases spanning the gap. CDR3 size: 13 residues. Germline-derived CDR1 and CDR2 are SGHRS and YFSETQ. Here the CDR3 reads CASSLGGDETQYF. The CDR3 DNA is TGCGCCAGCAGCTTGGGAGGGGACGAGACCCAGTACTTC.

This clone was recorded a few times. This rearrangement joins TRBV10-1 to TRBJ1-4, with TRBD1 matching over 8 bases. Per the germline V gene, CDR1 is WNHNN and CDR2 is SYGVQD (reference sequence). The CDR3 is made up of 17 amino acids. J gave up 5 bases and V 0 bases, and 8 bases lay outside the gene matches. CDR3 in DNA: TGCGCCAGCAGTGAGTCGGCAAGACAGGGGAGGAATGAAAAACTGTTTTTT. Protein sequence: CASSESARQGRNEKLFF.

This sequence joins TRBV5-4 and TRBJ2-7; TRBD1 matches 11 bases. Germline V gene data show CDR1 as SGHNT and CDR2 as YYREEE (reference sequence). Losses at the gene ends were 4 bases for V and 3 bases for J; bases not matched to a gene: 6. CDR3 length equals 15 residues. Here the CDR3 reads CASSDTGTGGYEQYF. DNA of the CDR3: TGTGCCAGCAGCGATACCGGGACAGGGGGCTACGAGCAGTACTTC.

Comment on this clone: Other DNA sequences in the sample encode the same CDR3. This chain joins TRBV19 and TRBJ1-1, with TRBD1 as a possible D gene (6 bases). CDR3 length: 14 residues. The germline gives CDR1 LNHDA, CDR2 SQIVND (reference sequence). V was shortened by 2 bases and J by 0 bases, with 7 bases between the two germline ends. The CDR3 reads CASSIRGMNTEAFF. The CDR3 DNA is TGTGCCAGTAGTATAAGGGGGATGAACACTGAAGCTTTCTTT.

This clone appeared once. The chain joins TRBV7-3 to TRBJ2-5, with TRBD2 matching over 9 bases. The CDR3 is 13 amino acids. Germline loops: CDR1 SGHTA, CDR2 FQGTGA. V was pared by 2 bases and J by 5 bases, with 0 bases of the junction left unmatched. DNA of the CDR3: TGTGCCAGCAGCTTAGGACTAGCGGAGACCCAGTACTTC. It is translated as CASSLGLAETQYF.

The chain combines TRBV7-9 with TRBJ2-7; TRBD1 matches at 11 bases. The CDR3 extends over 14 amino acids. Trimming at V came to 5 bases and at J to 5 bases, leaving 5 bases not matched to a gene. CDR1 and CDR2 (germline): SEHNR, FQNEAQ (reference sequence). The CDR3 DNA reads TGTGCCAGCAGCCAGGGACAGGGGGAGGACGAGCAGTACTTC. Protein sequence: CASSQGQGEDEQYF.

The gene calls are TRBV6-5 and TRBJ1-5; D is uncertain. Looked up from germline, CDR1 is MNHEY and CDR2 is SVGAGI. V dropped 5 bases and J dropped 6 bases, with 14 bases sitting between them. The CDR3 has 14 amino acids. CDR3 sequence: CASSEGYSGQPQHF. The DNA of the CDR3 is TGTGCCAGCAGTGAAGGCTACAGCGGTCAGCCCCAGCATTTT.

The V gene is TRBV6-5, the J gene TRBJ1-6; the D gene is possibly TRBD1 (5 bases). This CDR3 comprises 14 residues. Germline V lookup: CDR1 MNHEY, CDR2 SVGAGI. V gave up 8 bases and J gave up 5 bases, with 13 bases separating them. The CDR3 here is CASAPRGNNSPLHF. The CDR3 nucleotides are TGTGCCAGCGCCCCTCGGGGCAATAATTCACCCCTCCACTTT.

As to this clone: Other DNA sequences in the same sample also yield this CDR3. V is TRBV7-9 and J is TRBJ2-3; 10 bases line up with TRBD2. The CDR3 length is 15 residues. V dropped 4 bases and J dropped 9; count of bases not matched to a gene: 10. Germline V gene sequence: CDR1 SEHNR, CDR2 FQNEAQ (reference sequence). The chain's CDR3 is CASSSGTSEPRTQYF. In DNA form, the CDR3 reads TGTGCCAGCAGCTCCGGGACTAGCGAGCCGAGAACGCAGTATTTT.